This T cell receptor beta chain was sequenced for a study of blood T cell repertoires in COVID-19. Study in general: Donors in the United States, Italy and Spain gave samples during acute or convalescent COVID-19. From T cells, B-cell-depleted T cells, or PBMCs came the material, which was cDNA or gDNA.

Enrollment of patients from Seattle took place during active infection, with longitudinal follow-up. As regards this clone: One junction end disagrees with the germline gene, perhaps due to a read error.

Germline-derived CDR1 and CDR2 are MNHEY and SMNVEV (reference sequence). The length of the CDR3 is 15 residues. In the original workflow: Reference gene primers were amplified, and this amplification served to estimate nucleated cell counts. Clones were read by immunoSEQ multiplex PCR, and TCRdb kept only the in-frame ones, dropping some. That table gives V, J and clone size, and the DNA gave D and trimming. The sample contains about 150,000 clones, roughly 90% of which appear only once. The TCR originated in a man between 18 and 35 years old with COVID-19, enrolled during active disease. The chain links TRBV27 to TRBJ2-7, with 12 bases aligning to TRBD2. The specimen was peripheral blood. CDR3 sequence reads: CVSSFETSGSYEQYF. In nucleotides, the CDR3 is TGTGTCAGCAGTTTTGAGACTAGCGGGAGTTACGAGCAGTACTTC.